What follows are 7 T cell receptor beta chains derived from one specimen sequenced in a study of blood T cell repertoires in COVID-19. TCRdb's table, derived via immunoSEQ multiplex PCR, lists solely in-frame clones and lacks some. The profile shows a few hundred thousand clones, roughly 90% of them singletons. The sample consisted of peripheral blood. All receptors come from a woman in her twenties or thirties with COVID-19, enrolled during active disease.

This chain joins TRBV9 and TRBJ2-3; possible D gene TRBD2, 6 bases. The CDR3 sequence is 15 residues long. Trimming stripped 4 bases from V and 3 bases from J, with 15 bases between. Germline CDR1 reads SGDLS; CDR2 reads YYNGEE. CDR3 sequence: CASSPQEGTTDTQYF. As DNA, the CDR3 is TGTGCCAGCAGCCCCCAGGAGGGGACTACAGATACGCAGTATTTT.

This rearrangement joins TRBV19 to TRBJ1-1; 8 positions agree with TRBD1. This CDR3 spans 16 amino acids. From germline, CDR1 is LNHDA and CDR2 SQIVND (reference sequence). The J segment lost 4 bases and the V segment lost 4 bases, leaving 11 bases of the junction unmatched. CDR3 sequence (DNA): TGTGCCAGTAGTACTCTAAGGACAGGGTTTATCACTGAAGCTTTCTTT. Translation: CASSTLRTGFITEAFF.

This chain links TRBV6-2 or TRBV6-3 with TRBJ1-1, with D unresolved. This CDR3 is built from 12 residues. CDR1 and CDR2 from the germline V gene are MNHEY and SVGEGT. V gave up 0 bases and J gave up 8 bases, with 7 bases separating them. The DNA for the CDR3 is TGTGCCAGCAGTTACTCGACCAGGGAAGCTTTCTTT. As protein: CASSYSTREAFF.

This chain uses TRBV4-3 with TRBJ2-1; 10 bases are shared with TRBD1. Trimming at V came to 2 bases and at J to 7 bases, leaving 14 bases not matched to a gene. The CDR3 length is 18 residues. The germline CDR1 and CDR2 sequences are LGHNA and YSLEER. The CDR3 DNA reads as TGCGCCAGCAGCCAATTTGGGGTCGGGACAGGGGAGGGAAATGAGCAGTTCTTC. Its translation: CASSQFGVGTGEGNEQFF.

CDR3 loop: CASPSGDGYGYTF. The DNA of the CDR3 is TGTGCCAGCCCGTCGGGAGATGGTTATGGCTACACCTTC. J is TRBJ1-2 and V is TRBV7-9; D gene unclear. V shed 8 bases and J shed 5 bases, with 15 bases lying between them. The germline V gene encodes CDR1 SEHNR and CDR2 FQNEAQ (reference sequence). CDR3 length equals 13 residues.

V and J are TRBV9 and TRBJ2-3, with a weak D call TRBD2 (7 bases). CDR1 SGDLS and CDR2 YYNGEE come from the germline V gene. This CDR3 has 15 amino acids. Trimming removed 7 bases at V and 0 bases at J, with 15 bases between. The CDR3 spells CASGSGGASTDTQYF. The CDR3 DNA reads TGTGCCAGCGGCTCTGGGGGGGCTAGCACAGATACGCAGTATTTT.

This sequence joins TRBV13 and TRBJ2-7; weak D call: TRBD2 (5 bases). The V end was cut by 5 bases, the J end by 5 bases, with 16 bases between. CDR3 length equals 14 residues. Per the germline V gene, CDR1 is PRHDT and CDR2 is FYEKMQ (reference sequence). The CDR3 DNA reads TGTGCCAGCAGCAGATCTCAAGGAGGAAACGAGCAGTACTTC. Protein: CASSRSQGGNEQYF.